Below, 24 T cell receptor beta chains from the same sample are listed, as sequenced in a study of blood T cell repertoires in COVID-19. The repertoire was sequenced with immunoSEQ multiplex PCR; TCRdb's copy has only in-frame clones and lacks some. Among a few hundred thousand clones, 88% were seen once, and the ten largest hold around 10%. Sequenced input: peripheral blood. The receptors were gathered from a woman aged 25 to 39 with COVID-19, enrolled during active disease.

The gene calls are TRBV6-5 and TRBJ2-6, with D hard to call. Trimming removed 6 bases from V and 0 bases from J, with 6 bases in between. The CDR3 covers 14 residues. Germline V CDR1 and CDR2: MNHEY, SVGAGI. This CDR3 is CASRLNSGANVLTF. The DNA of the CDR3 is TGTGCCAGCAGACTCAACTCTGGGGCCAACGTCCTGACTTTC.

This clone was counted only a few times. The rearrangement uses TRBV6-6 and TRBJ2-1; 11 nucleotides align to TRBD2. The CDR3 extends over 13 amino acids. The V gene's germline CDR1 is MNHNY and CDR2 SVGAGI (reference sequence). J was trimmed by 14 bases and V by 5 bases; bases with no gene match: 8. Here the CDR3 reads CASSQTSGMMKFF. The CDR3 DNA is TGTGCCAGCAGTCAGACTAGCGGGATGATGAAGTTCTTC.

CDR3 in amino acids: CASSTRQALAKNIQYF. CDR3 nucleotides: TGCGCCAGCAGCACCCGACAGGCTCTAGCCAAAAACATTCAGTACTTC. The genes are TRBV4-1 and TRBJ2-4, with D possibly matching TRBD1 (6 bases). The V end lost 5 bases, the J end lost 0 bases, and 14 bases lay between the germline ends. Germline CDR1 and CDR2: MGHRA and YSYEKL. This CDR3 is built from 16 residues.

The chain combines TRBV14 with TRBJ2-1; 9 bases are a match to TRBD1. The CDR3 is 13 residues long. Per germline, CDR1 SGHDN and CDR2 FVKESK. J gave up 9 bases and V 2 bases, and 2 bases lay outside the gene matches. The CDR3 sequence is CASSQLQGAEQFF. The CDR3 coding sequence is TGTGCCAGCAGCCAACTACAGGGGGCTGAGCAGTTCTTC.

This clone was picked up a small number of times. V is TRBV25-1 and J is TRBJ2-5; the match to TRBD1 covers 7 bases. Trimming took 5 bases from V and 3 from J; bases not matched to a gene: 6. Germline V gene data show CDR1 as MGHDK and CDR2 as SYGVNS. This CDR3 has 14 residues. This CDR3 is CASSNQQGKETQYF. Written as DNA, the CDR3 is TGTGCCAGCAGTAACCAACAGGGGAAAGAGACCCAGTACTTC.

This sequence joins TRBV5-1 and TRBJ2-3; 9 nucleotides match TRBD2. V gave up 7 bases and J gave up 1 base; unmatched junction bases: 4. The CDR3 is 14 residues long. Germline loops: CDR1 SGHRS, CDR2 YFSETQ. Here the CDR3 reads CASVGLAGTDTQYF. The CDR3 region has the DNA TGCGCCAGCGTGGGACTAGCCGGCACAGATACGCAGTATTTT.

The chain employs TRBV5-6 and TRBJ1-2; D call uncertain. Germline V gene data show CDR1 as SGHDT and CDR2 as YYEEEE. V gave up 4 bases and J gave up 2 bases, with 9 bases separating them. The CDR3 loop spans 13 amino acids. The CDR3 DNA reads as TGTGCCAGCAGCCCCGGGGAGAACTATGGCTACACCTTC. Protein: CASSPGENYGYTF.

V is TRBV5-1 and J is TRBJ2-2; D is perhaps TRBD2 (5 bases). Germline V CDR1 and CDR2: SGHRS, YFSETQ. V dropped 2 bases and J dropped 4 bases, with 12 bases sitting between them. The CDR3 contains 15 residues. This CDR3 reads CASSLSRAGTGELFF. Written as DNA, the CDR3 is TGCGCCAGCAGCTTATCGAGGGCGGGCACCGGGGAGCTGTTTTTT. The full variable domain, with the rest looked up from reference TRBV5-1 and TRBJ2-2, is KAGVTQTPRYLIKTRGQQVTLSCSPISGHRSVSWYQQTPGQGLQFLFEYFSETQRNKGNFPGRFSGRQFSNSRSEMNVSTLELGDSALYLCASSLSRAGTGELFFGEGSRLTVL.

This clone was counted only a few times. J is TRBJ2-1 and V is TRBV28; 9 bases map to TRBD2. The V and J ends lost 6 bases and 0 bases, in that order; junction bases with no gene match: 6. Germline V gene lookup returns CDR1 MDHEN and CDR2 SYDVKM. The CDR3 spans 16 residues. CDR3 sequence reads: CASSIAGADSYNEQFF. As DNA, the CDR3 is TGTGCCAGCAGCATAGCGGGAGCTGACTCCTACAATGAGCAGTTCTTC.

The V gene is TRBV6-2 or TRBV6-3, the J gene TRBJ1-5, with D perhaps TRBD1 (5 bases). Trimming took off 6 bases at V and 0 bases at J, with 12 bases between the two ends. The CDR3 consists of 15 residues. Germline V lookup: CDR1 MNHEY, CDR2 SVGEGT. The CDR3 coding sequence is TGTGCCAGCAGCAACAGGTTGATTAGCAATCAGCCCCAGCATTTT. It translates to CASSNRLISNQPQHF.

The chain joins TRBV12-3 or TRBV12-4 to TRBJ1-2; D is ambiguous. Trimming removed 4 bases at V and 8 bases at J, with 14 bases between. The CDR3 consists of 13 residues. CDR3 sequence reads: CASSSRPLYGYTF. In nucleotides, the CDR3 is TGTGCCAGCAGTTCCCGCCCCCTATACGGCTACACCTTC.

The chain links TRBV27 to TRBJ1-2; D unclear. V dropped 3 bases and J dropped 6 bases, with 17 bases sitting between them. Germline V lookup: CDR1 MNHEY, CDR2 SMNVEV (reference sequence). The CDR3 extends over 15 amino acids. The CDR3 sequence is CASSFYREGEDGYTF. CDR3 sequence (DNA): TGTGCCAGCAGTTTTTATCGGGAGGGTGAGGATGGCTACACCTTC.

V usage is TRBV24-1 and J usage is TRBJ1-4, with D possibly matching TRBD1 (5 bases). The CDR3 is made up of 12 amino acids. Germline CDR1 reads KGHDR; CDR2 reads SFDVKD. V lost 4 bases and J 8 bases, leaving 7 bases between the germline ends. CDR3 amino acids: CATSDPGEKLFF. CDR3 DNA sequence: TGTGCCACCAGTGACCCAGGGGAAAAACTGTTTTTT.

The rearrangement links TRBV4-3 to TRBJ2-1, with 12 bases matching TRBD1. CDR1 and CDR2 from the germline V gene are LGHNA and YSLEER. J lost 5 bases, V lost 0 bases, and 20 bases had no gene match. The CDR3 loop spans 22 amino acids. The DNA for the CDR3 is TGCGCCAGCAGCCAAGATAGGATAGTGGGACAGGGGGCGAGCGGGAGGGACAATGAGCAGTTCTTC. Translation gives CASSQDRIVGQGASGRDNEQFF.

The genes are TRBV7-9 and TRBJ2-7; no reliable D call. The CDR3 extends over 12 amino acids. Germline CDR1 and CDR2: SEHNR and FQNEAQ (reference sequence). V gave up 3 bases and J gave up 6 bases, with 9 bases separating them. CDR3 residues: CASSLTSLEQYF. Here the CDR3 DNA reads TGTGCCAGCAGCTTGACTTCTCTCGAGCAGTACTTC.

V is TRBV11-2 and J is TRBJ2-2; a possible D gene is TRBD2 (6 bases). Trimming removed 5 bases at V and 6 bases at J, with 16 bases between. Germline V gene lookup returns CDR1 SGHAT and CDR2 FQNNGV. CDR3 length: 15 residues. Here the CDR3 DNA reads TGTGCCAGCAGCCCGCTTACAAGGAGGGCCGGGGAGCTGTTTTTT. It is translated as CASSPLTRRAGELFF. The complete variable domain, with remaining parts taken from reference TRBV11-2 and TRBJ2-2, reads EAGVAQSPRYKIIEKRQSVAFWCNPISGHATLYWYQQILGQGPKLLIQFQNNGVVDDSQLPKDRFSAERLKGVDSTLKIQPAKLEDSAVYLCASSPLTRRAGELFFGEGSRLTVL.

The rearrangement links TRBV4-1 to TRBJ2-7, with a possible D match to TRBD2 (5 bases). Germline CDR1 reads MGHRA; CDR2 reads YSYEKL. Trimming took 5 bases from V and 3 from J, leaving 14 bases between them. This CDR3 spans 14 amino acids. CDR3 residues: CASSSEAADYEQYF. The DNA for the CDR3 is TGCGCCAGCAGCTCGGAGGCCGCGGACTACGAGCAGTACTTC.

The rearrangement joins TRBV7-8 to TRBJ2-1; no firm D call. This CDR3 is built from 12 residues. CDR1 and CDR2 from the germline V gene are SGHVS and FQNEAQ. V shed 4 bases and J shed 5 bases, with 6 bases lying between them. The CDR3 coding sequence is TGTGCCAGCAGCTCCCAGAACAATGAGCAGTTCTTC. The encoded protein is CASSSQNNEQFF. Together with reference TRBV7-8 and TRBJ2-1, the CDR3 gives the full variable domain: GAGVSQSPRYKVAKRGQDVALRCDPISGHVSLFWYQQALGQGPEFLTYFQNEAQLDKSGLPSDRFFAERPEGSVSTLKIQRTQQEDSAVYLCASSSQNNEQFFGPGTRLTVL.

This chain uses TRBV9 with TRBJ1-2; 8 nucleotides match TRBD1. The trim removed 3 bases at V and 8 bases at J, leaving 15 bases unmatched. From germline, CDR1 is SGDLS and CDR2 YYNGEE. The CDR3 sequence is 16 residues long. The DNA for the CDR3 is TGTGCCAGCAGCGCCCCAGGACAGGGAAGTCTAGACGGCTACACCTTC. This sequence encodes CASSAPGQGSLDGYTF.

CDR3 bases: TGTGCCAGCAGCGAAGGGACAGGTTCTACCTACGAGCAGTACTTC. It yields the protein CASSEGTGSTYEQYF. This sequence joins TRBV5-8 and TRBJ2-7; 8 nucleotides line up with TRBD1. This CDR3 contains 15 residues. J lost 2 bases, V lost 4 bases, and 8 bases had no gene match. Germline CDR1 SGHTS, CDR2 YDEGEE.

As for this clone: Other DNA sequences from this sample encode an identical CDR3 as well. The J gene is TRBJ1-1, the V gene TRBV28; TRBD1 agrees at 7 bases. CDR1 is MDHEN and CDR2 is SYDVKM in the germline V gene. The CDR3 runs to 14 residues. With 1 base clipped from V and 1 base from J, the junction kept 0 bases outside the gene matches. CDR3 bases: TGTGCCAGCAGTTTATCAGGGGGGAACACTGAAGCTTTCTTT. Translation gives CASSLSGGNTEAFF.

On this clone itself: A junction end diverges from the germline sequence, so it may reflect a read error. The V and J genes are TRBV2 and TRBJ1-2, with a tentative D call TRBD1 (6 bases). From germline, CDR1 is SNHLY and CDR2 FYNNEI. This CDR3 spans 13 amino acids. CDR3 amino acids: CASMSGESYDYTF. The DNA of the CDR3 is TGTGCCAGCATGTCAGGGGAGAGCTATGACTACACCTTC.

The CDR3 is CASSWGTNSYEQYF. CDR3 nucleotides: TGTGCCAGCAGTTGGGGGACTAACTCCTACGAGCAGTACTTC. The rearrangement links TRBV6-5 to TRBJ2-7, with TRBD2 matching over 7 bases. The junction had 3 bases not matched to a gene; V was cut back by 4 bases and J by 0 bases. This CDR3 is built from 14 residues. Germline CDR1 and CDR2: MNHEY and SVGAGI.

The J gene is TRBJ2-7, the V gene TRBV9; 12 nucleotides match TRBD2. The CDR3 has 14 amino acids. J lost 2 bases, V lost 4 bases, and 1 base had no gene match. The germline CDR1 and CDR2 sequences are SGDLS and YYNGEE. This CDR3 is CASSPSGGAYEQYF. CDR3 coding DNA: TGTGCCAGCAGCCCTAGCGGGGGGGCCTACGAGCAGTACTTC.